This T cell receptor beta chain was identified in a study of cytomegalovirus exposure and HLA in healthy donors. Study results and caveats: TRBV6-2, TRBV6-3 and other indistinguishable V segments were excluded.

A note on this clone: Its specificity is not known.

Primers: 60 Vbeta forward and 13 Jbeta reverse. Method: immunoSEQ multiplex PCR; TCRdb's copy keeps in-frame clones and lacks some. The repertoire holds approximately 210,000 clones, with 80% to 85% as singletons. The length of the CDR3 is 11 residues. The V gene's germline CDR1 is DFQATT and CDR2 SNEGSKA (reference sequence). The chain recombines TRBV20-1 with TRBJ1-1; 7 bases align to TRBD1. The TCR was taken from a middle-aged woman in good health and CMV-seronegative. Source material: PBMCs. The CDR3 sequence: CSSDRATEAFF. CDR3 bases: TGCAGCTCCGACAGGGCGACTGAAGCTTTCTTT.